Detailed here is one T cell receptor (beta chain). The antigen this receptor binds is unknown. A read error may account for a junction end that differs from germline. According to the germline V gene, CDR1 reads MGHRA and CDR2 reads YSYEKL. From cysteine to phenylalanine, the CDR3 is 16 amino acids long. The read is trimmed to its CDR3 DNA, 48 bases read in frame from base 1. The data were taken from a study of Graves' ophthalmopathy and Graves' hyperthyroidism (dated by TCRdb to between 2018 and 2020). At the level of the whole study: Hyperthyroidism was considered stable if no progression to ophthalmopathy occurred within 18 months of follow-up. In several hyperthyroidism patients, the T-cell repertoire of thyroid tissue was compared with the T-cell repertoire of blood. Following sample collection, hyperthyroidism patients were given methimazole at a starting dose of 30 mg daily, and ophthalmopathy patients were given high-dose intravenous methylprednisolone. In total, 120 to 150 blood samples were TCR-sequenced: approximately 42 ophthalmopathy, some 75 hyperthyroidism and roughly 17 hyperthyroidism-to-ophthalmopathy patients. The study used TCR beta repertoire signatures to distinguish Graves' ophthalmopathy from Graves' hyperthyroidism and to predict progression to ophthalmopathy. An independent validation cohort was composed of approximately 19 hyperthyroidism patients and 17 patients who later progressed from hyperthyroidism to ophthalmopathy. To explore V-J signatures that separate ophthalmopathy from hyperthyroidism, a discovery set of approximately 100 patients was enrolled, consisting of under 50 with ophthalmopathy and 55 to 65 with stable hyperthyroidism. Overall study results and their limits: In validation, the model predicted ophthalmopathy progression with 55% to 71% sensitivity and approximately 75% specificity; more than ten predicted patients were CT-confirmed with GO in a median of approximately 6.2 months. In cross-validation, the 13-signature model distinguished ophthalmopathy from stable hyperthyroidism with 87.88% sensitivity and about 81% specificity, while in the test set the corresponding values were about 80% and 75%. No statistical method was used to set the sample size in advance, and the investigators knew which group each participant was assigned to. Most of the expanded thyroid clonotypes with a frequency above 0.001 were also detected in blood, and it was suggested that the thyroid immune response may be reflected by blood repertoires.

For repertoire sequencing, the TCR beta CDR3 regions were amplified from RNA transcripts. HTBI primers and the Qiagen OneStep RT-PCR kit were used in a first-round RT-PCR, which was followed by a second-round multiplex PCR, size selection and purification. Libraries were sequenced paired-end with 100 bp reads on an Illumina HiSeq2000. Processing in the source paper ran as follows. SOAPnuke was used to process the reads, throwing out any read that had adapters, had uncalled bases, had a mean Phred below 15, or lacked an exact constant-primer or identifier match. COPE v1.2.5 was used to merge the high-quality paired reads. Unique nucleotide sequences were defined as clonotypes and aligned to IMGT TRB V, D and J references using MiTCR v1.1. Analysis was restricted to V-J combinations with a frequency above 0.0001, which covered 99.2% of repertoires. A TCR clonal expansion and chaos score per V-J combination was defined as the ratio of F50 clonal expansion to chaos observed in the TCRdist matrix. Welch's t-statistics and random forest were used to reduce the features to roughly 14 V-J combinations, which were then used as input to a naive Bayes classifier. The similarity between thyroid and blood repertoires was quantified using the Morisita-Horn index. Using fastp trimming at Q25 and MiXCR clonotype assembly, TCRdb reanalyzed the public sequencing data and kept in-frame beta chains. Rows with a matching CDR3 protein are joined into one entry that keeps the most common DNA and genes. The V and J calls here are based on TCRdb, not the publication. Present in this sample are around 1,000,000 distinct CDR3 sequences, approximately 35% of which were seen just once. 11% of the sample is in the top ten clones.

Hyperthyroidism patients were newly diagnosed, with disease duration under 2 months, and aged 18 to 65 years. Anyone with other autoimmune diseases, uncontrolled infections, pregnancy or lactation was excluded from the study. Clinical symptoms, serum thyroxine, TRAb, thyroid ultrasound and orbital computed tomography formed the basis of the diagnosis. Total RNA was extracted using Trizol reagent, and RNA quality was checked on an Agilent 2100 Bioanalyzer. The chain is assembled from TRBV4-1 and TRBJ1-4; no D gene is confidently identified. The receptor was isolated from an adult man with Graves' hyperthyroidism. The sequencing sample was made of peripheral blood or thyroid tissue (not recorded which). The DNA sequence is as follows: TGCGCCAACAGCCAAGGCCCTCCAGAGAACAATGAAAAACTGTTTTTT. This gives the protein CANSQGPPENNEKLFF.